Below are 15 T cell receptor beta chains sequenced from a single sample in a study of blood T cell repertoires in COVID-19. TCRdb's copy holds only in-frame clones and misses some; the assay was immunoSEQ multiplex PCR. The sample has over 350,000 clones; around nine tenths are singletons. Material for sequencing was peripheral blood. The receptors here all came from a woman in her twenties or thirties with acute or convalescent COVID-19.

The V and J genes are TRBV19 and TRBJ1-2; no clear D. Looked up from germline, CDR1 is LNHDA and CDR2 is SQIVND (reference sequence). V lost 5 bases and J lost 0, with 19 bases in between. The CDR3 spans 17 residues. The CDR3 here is CASSSRRATRPNYGYTF. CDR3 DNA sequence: TGTGCCAGTAGTTCGAGGCGGGCGACTAGACCTAACTATGGCTACACCTTC. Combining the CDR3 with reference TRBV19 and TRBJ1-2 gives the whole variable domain DGGITQSPKYLFRKEGQNVTLSCEQNLNHDAMYWYRQDPGQGLRLIYYSQIVNDFQKGDIAEGYSVSREKKESFPLTVTSAQKNPTAFYLCASSSRRATRPNYGYTFGSGTRLTVV.

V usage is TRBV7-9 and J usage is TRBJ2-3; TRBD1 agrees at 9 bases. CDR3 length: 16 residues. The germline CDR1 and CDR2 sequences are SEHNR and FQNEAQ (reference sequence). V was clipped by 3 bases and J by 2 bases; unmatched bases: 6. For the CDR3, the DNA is TGTGCCAGCAGCTTCGGGGACAGGGTTATCACAGATACGCAGTATTTT. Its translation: CASSFGDRVITDTQYF.

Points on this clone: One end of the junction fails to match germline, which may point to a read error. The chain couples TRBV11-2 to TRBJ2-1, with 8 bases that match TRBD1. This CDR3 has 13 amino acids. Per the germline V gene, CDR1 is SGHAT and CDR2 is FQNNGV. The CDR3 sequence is CASSQFMARGQVF. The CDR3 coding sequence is TGTGCCAGCAGTCAATTTATGGCCAGGGGGCAAGTCTTC.

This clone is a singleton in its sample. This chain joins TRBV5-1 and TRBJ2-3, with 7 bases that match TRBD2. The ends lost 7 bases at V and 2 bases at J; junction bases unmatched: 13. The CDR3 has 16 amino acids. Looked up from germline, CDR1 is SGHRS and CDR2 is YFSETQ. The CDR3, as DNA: TGCGCCAGCCGCGGCCGGGGGGTACCATACACAGATACGCAGTATTTT. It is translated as CASRGRGVPYTDTQYF.

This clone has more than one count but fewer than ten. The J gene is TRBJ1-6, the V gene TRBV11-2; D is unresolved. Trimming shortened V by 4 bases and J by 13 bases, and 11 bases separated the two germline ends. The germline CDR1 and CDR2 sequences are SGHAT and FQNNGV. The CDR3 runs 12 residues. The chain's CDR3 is CASSSRGSPLHF. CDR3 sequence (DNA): TGTGCCAGCAGCTCCCGAGGGAGTCCCCTCCACTTT.

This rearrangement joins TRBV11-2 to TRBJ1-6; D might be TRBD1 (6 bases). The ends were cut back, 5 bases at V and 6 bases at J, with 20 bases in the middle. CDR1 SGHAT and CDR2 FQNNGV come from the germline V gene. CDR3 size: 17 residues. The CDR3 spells CASSLTLHRDSNSPLHF. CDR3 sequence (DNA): TGTGCCAGCAGCCTAACACTCCACAGGGATAGTAATTCACCCCTCCACTTT.

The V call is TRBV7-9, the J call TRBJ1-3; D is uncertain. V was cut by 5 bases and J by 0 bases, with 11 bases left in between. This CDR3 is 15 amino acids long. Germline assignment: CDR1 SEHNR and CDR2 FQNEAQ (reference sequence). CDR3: CASSPKLSSGNTIYF. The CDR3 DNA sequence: TGTGCCAGCAGCCCGAAACTAAGCTCTGGAAACACCATATATTTT.

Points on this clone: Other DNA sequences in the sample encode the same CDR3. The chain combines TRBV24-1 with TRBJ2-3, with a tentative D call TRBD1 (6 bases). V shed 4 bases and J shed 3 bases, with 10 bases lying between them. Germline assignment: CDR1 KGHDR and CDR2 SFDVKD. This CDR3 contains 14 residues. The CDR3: CATSDSRGTDTQYF. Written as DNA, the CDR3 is TGTGCCACCAGTGACTCCAGGGGTACAGATACGCAGTATTTT.

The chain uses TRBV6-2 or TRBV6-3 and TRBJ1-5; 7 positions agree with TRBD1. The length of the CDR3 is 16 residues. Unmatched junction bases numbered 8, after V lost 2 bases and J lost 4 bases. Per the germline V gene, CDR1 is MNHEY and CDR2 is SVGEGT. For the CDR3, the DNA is TGTGCCAGCAGTTACACCTGGGACAGCAGTAATCAGCCCCAGCATTTT. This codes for CASSYTWDSSNQPQHF.

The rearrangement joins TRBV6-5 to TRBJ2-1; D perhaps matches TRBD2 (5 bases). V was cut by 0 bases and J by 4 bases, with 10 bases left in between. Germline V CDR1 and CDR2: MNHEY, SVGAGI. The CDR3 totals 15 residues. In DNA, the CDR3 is TGTGCCAGCAGTTACTCAAGCTCGGGGTACAATGAGCAGTTCTTC. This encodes CASSYSSSGYNEQFF.

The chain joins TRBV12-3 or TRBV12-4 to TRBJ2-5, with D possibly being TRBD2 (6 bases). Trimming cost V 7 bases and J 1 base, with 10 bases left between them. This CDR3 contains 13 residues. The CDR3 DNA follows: TGTGCCAGCAAAGGCGGGGCCCAAGAGACCCAGTACTTC. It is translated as CASKGGAQETQYF.

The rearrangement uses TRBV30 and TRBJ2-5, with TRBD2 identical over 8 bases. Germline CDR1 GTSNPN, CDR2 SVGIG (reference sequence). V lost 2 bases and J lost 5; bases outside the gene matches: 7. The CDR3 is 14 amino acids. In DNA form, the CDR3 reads TGTGCCTGGAGTCTCGGGGGGGCGCGGGAGACCCAGTACTTC. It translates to CAWSLGGARETQYF.

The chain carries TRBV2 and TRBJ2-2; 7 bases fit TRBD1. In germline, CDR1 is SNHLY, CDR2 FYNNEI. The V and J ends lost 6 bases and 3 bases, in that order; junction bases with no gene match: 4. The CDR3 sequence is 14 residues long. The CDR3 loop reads CASRFQGDTGELFF. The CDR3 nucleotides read TGTGCCAGCAGGTTTCAGGGGGACACCGGGGAGCTGTTTTTT. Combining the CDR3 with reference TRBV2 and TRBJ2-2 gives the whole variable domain EPEVTQTPSHQVTQMGQEVILRCVPISNHLYFYWYRQILGQKVEFLVSFYNNEISEKSEIFDDQFSVERPDGSNFTLKIRSTKLEDSAMYFCASRFQGDTGELFFGEGSRLTVL.

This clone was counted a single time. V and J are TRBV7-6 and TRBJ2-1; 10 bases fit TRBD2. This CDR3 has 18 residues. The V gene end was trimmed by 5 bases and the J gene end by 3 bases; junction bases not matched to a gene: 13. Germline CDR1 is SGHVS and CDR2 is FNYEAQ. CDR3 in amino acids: CASSPHGVAGGDYNEQFF. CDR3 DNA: TGTGCCAGCAGCCCCCATGGGGTAGCGGGGGGAGACTACAATGAGCAGTTCTTC. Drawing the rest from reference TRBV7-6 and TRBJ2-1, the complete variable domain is GAGVSQSPRYKVTKRGQDVALRCDPISGHVSLYWYRQALGQGPEFLTYFNYEAQQDKSGLPNDRFSAERPEGSISTLTIQRTEQRDSAMYRCASSPHGVAGGDYNEQFFGPGTRLTVL.

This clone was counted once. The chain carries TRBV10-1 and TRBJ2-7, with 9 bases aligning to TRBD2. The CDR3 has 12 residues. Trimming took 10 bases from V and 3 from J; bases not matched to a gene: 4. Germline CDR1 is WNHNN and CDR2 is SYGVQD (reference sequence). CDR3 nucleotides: TGCGCCACCTCAGCGGGAGGCTACGAGCAGTACTTC. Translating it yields CATSAGGYEQYF.